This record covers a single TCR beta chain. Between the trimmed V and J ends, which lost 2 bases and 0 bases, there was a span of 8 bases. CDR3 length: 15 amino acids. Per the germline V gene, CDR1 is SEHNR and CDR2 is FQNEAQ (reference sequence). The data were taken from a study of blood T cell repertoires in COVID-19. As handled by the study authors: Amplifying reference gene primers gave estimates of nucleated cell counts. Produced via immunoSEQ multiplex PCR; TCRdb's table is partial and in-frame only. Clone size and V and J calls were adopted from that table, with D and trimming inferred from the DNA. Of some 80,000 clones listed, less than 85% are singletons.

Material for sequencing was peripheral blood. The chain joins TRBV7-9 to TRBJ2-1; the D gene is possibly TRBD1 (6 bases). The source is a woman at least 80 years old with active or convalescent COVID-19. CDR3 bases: TGTGCCAGCAGCTTACAGGGGAGCTCCTACAATGAGCAGTTCTTC. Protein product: CASSLQGSSYNEQFF.